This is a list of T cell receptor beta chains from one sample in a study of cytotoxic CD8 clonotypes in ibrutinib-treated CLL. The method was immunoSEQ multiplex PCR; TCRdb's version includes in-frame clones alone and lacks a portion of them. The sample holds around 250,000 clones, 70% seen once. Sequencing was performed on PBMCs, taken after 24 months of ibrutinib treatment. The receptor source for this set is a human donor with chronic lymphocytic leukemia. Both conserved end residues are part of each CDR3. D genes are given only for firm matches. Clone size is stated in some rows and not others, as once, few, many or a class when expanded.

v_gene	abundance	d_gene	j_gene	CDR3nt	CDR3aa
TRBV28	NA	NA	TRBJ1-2	TGTGCCGCGTTCATCCGGATCTATGGCTACACCTTC	CAAFIRIYGYTF
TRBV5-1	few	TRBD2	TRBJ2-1	TGCGCCAGCAGCTTGTCATCCGGGACTAGCGGGAGAAATGAGCAGTTCTTC	CASSLSSGTSGRNEQFF
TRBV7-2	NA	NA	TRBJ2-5	TGTGCCAGCAGCCCTCTATGGCAAGAGACCCAGTACTTC	CASSPLWQETQYF
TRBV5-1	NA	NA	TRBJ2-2	TGCGCCAGCAGCTTGTTGGCTAGCGAGAACACCGGGGAGCTGTTTTTT	CASSLLASENTGELFF
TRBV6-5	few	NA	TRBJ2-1	TGTGCCAGCAGTTACCCCCCGGGAGTTGAGCAGTTCTTC	CASSYPPGVEQFF
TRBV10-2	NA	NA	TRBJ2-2	TGCGCCAGTACCACAGGGAGGAGATCCACCGGGGAGCTGTTTTTT	CASTTGRRSTGELFF
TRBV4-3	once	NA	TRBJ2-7	TGCGCCAGCAGCCCCGCACGGACCTCCTACGAGCAGTACTTC	CASSPARTSYEQYF
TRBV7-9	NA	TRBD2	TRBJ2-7	TGTGCCAGCAGCCCCCCCGGGCTAGCGGGAGGTCCGTCGTACGAGCAGTACTTT	CASSPPGLAGGPSYEQYF
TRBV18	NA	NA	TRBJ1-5	TGTGCCAGCTCGTTCCAGGGAGACAATCAGCCCCAGCATTTT	CASSFQGDNQPQHF
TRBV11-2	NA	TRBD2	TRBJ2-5	TGTGCCAGCAGCTTAGCAGCCGCTAGCGGGAGGGCCGAGACCCAGTACTTC	CASSLAAASGRAETQYF
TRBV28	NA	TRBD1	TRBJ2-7	TGTGCCAGCAGTTCCACAGGGGATCGGTTTTACGAGCAGTACTTC	CASSSTGDRFYEQYF
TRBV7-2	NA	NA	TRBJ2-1	TGTGCCAGCAGCTTAAGGGTTCTATATGGCTCCTACAATGAGCAGTTCTTC	CASSLRVLYGSYNEQFF
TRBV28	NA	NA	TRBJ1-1	TGTGCCAGCAGTTTATACAGTATGAACACTGAAGCTTTCTTT	CASSLYSMNTEAFF
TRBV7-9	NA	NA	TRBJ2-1	TGTGCCAGCAGGCCCGATAGCAATGAGCAGTTCTTC	CASRPDSNEQFF
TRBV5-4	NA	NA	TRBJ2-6	TGTGCCAGCAGCTTGGGGGGCTCTGGGGCCAACGTCCTGACTTTC	CASSLGGSGANVLTF
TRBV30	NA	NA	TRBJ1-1	TGTGCCTGGAGGTCGCCTGATTCCACTGAAGCTTTCTTT	CAWRSPDSTEAFF
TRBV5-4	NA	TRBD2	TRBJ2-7	TGTGCCAGCAGCTTCGGACTAGCCACGAACGAGCAGTACTTC	CASSFGLATNEQYF
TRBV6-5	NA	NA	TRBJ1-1	TGTGCCAGCAGCGGTTGGGGGTTGAACACTGAAGCTTTCTTT	CASSGWGLNTEAFF
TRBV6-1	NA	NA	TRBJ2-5	TGTGCCAGCTCCCCCCAAGAGACCCAGTACTTC	CASSPQETQYF
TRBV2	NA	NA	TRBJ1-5	TGTGCCAGCAGTGGACAGGAAGGAAATCAGCCCCAGCATTTT	CASSGQEGNQPQHF
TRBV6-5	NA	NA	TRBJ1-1	TGTGCCAGCCGTGTCCGGGAGAACACTGAAGCTTTCTTT	CASRVRENTEAFF
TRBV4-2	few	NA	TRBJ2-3	TGTGCCAGCAGCCAAGAGTCCCAGGGGACCAGCACAGATACGCAGTATTTT	CASSQESQGTSTDTQYF
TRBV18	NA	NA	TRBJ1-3	TGTGCCAGCTCACCGGGGGACCCGGTCTCTGGAAACACCATATATTTT	CASSPGDPVSGNTIYF